The clone carrying this TCR beta chain occurred once. Its antigen is as yet unknown. PCR primers comprised 60 Vbeta and 13 Jbeta primers. Some clones are missing from TCRdb's copy, which holds only in-frame ones; the method was immunoSEQ multiplex PCR. The sample carries some 160,000 clones, around four fifths recorded once. This sample was taken from a study of cytomegalovirus exposure and HLA in healthy donors. Study-wide results and limits: Looking again later, the authors saw that most CMV-associated TCR beta chains seemed HLA-restricted.

Germline-derived CDR1 and CDR2 are LGHNT and FRNRAP. This CDR3 is built from 17 residues. The V segment lost 3 bases and the J segment 5 bases; nucleotides outside the gene matches: 9. This TCR derives from a boy aged 2-9 years in good health and CMV-seronegative. The V gene is TRBV12-5, the J gene TRBJ2-1, with 11 bases identical to TRBD1. What was sequenced was PBMCs. CDR3 DNA sequence: TGTGCTAGTGGTTTCACGCTCGGGACAGGGGGGAACAATGAGCAGTTCTTC. This codes for CASGFTLGTGGNNEQFF.